The clone carrying this TCR beta chain was seen many times. What was amplified from RNA transcripts were TCR beta CDR3 regions. Using the HTBI primer set, a first-round RT-PCR was run on the TCR CDR3. TCRdb redid the calling of the multiplex PCR reads with MiXCR, one entry per CDR3 protein. The top ten hold under 8.5% of the sample, which has hundreds of thousands of distinct CDR3 sequences, less than 45% seen once. Clinical symptoms, serum thyroxine, TRAb, thyroid ultrasound and orbital computed tomography informed diagnoses. The record originates from a study of T cells in Graves' hyperthyroidism and ophthalmopathy. This CDR3 is built from 14 residues. The V gene end was trimmed by 5 bases and the J gene end by 5 bases; junction bases not matched to a gene: 8. The V gene's germline CDR1 is SGHTA and CDR2 FQGNSA.

The chain carries TRBV7-2 and TRBJ1-2, with 7 bases matching TRBD1. The TCR originated in an adult man with Graves' disease, either hyperthyroidism or ophthalmopathy (not recorded which). Material: peripheral blood or thyroid tissue (not recorded which). The CDR3, as DNA: TGTGCCAGCAGCGACGGACAGGCGGGTTATGGCTACACCTTC. This encodes CASSDGQAGYGYTF.